The 31 T cell receptor beta chains given below trace back to one sample, sequenced in a study of blood T cells in healthy people across ages. Alongside a J-beta primer mix, a sample-barcoded 5' primer served in a second PCR lasting about 7 to 11 cycles. TCRdb re-called the 5' RACE reads through MiXCR, storing one row per CDR3 protein. Altogether approximately 850,000 distinct CDR3 sequences are present, 58% being singletons, with the ten largest covering approximately 20%. Sample: blood. These TCRs come from a man aged 25-40 years in good health.

J is TRBJ2-4 and V is TRBV6-6, with TRBD2 as a possible D gene (7 bases). Near its end, the DNA agrees better with TRBJ2-7, so the J call may be wrong. Germline CDR1 and CDR2: MNHNY and SVGAGI (reference sequence). This CDR3 comprises 14 residues. The CDR3 region is CASRWGGQNYEQYF. CDR3 sequence (DNA): TGTGCCAGCAGGTGGGGGGGACAAAACTACGAGCAGTACTTC.

There are a few counts of this clonotype. The J gene is TRBJ2-3, the V gene TRBV3-1, with TRBD2 identical over 8 bases. The germline CDR1 and CDR2 sequences are LGHDT and YNNKEL (reference sequence). V was clipped by 0 bases and J by 4 bases; unmatched bases: 6. The CDR3 is made up of 16 amino acids. This CDR3 is CASSQETSAGADTQYF. The DNA of the CDR3 is TGTGCCAGCAGCCAAGAGACTAGCGCTGGAGCAGATACGCAGTATTTT.

About this clonotype itself: At one of its ends the junction is not consistent with the germline gene, which may arise from a read error. The rearrangement links TRBV5-6 to TRBJ2-7, with unresolved D. The CDR3 is 16 amino acids. Germline V gene data show CDR1 as SGHDT and CDR2 as YYEEEE. CDR3 coding DNA: TGTGGCAGCAGCTACGGGTCCTGGGGTCACTCCTACGAGCAGTACTTC. Amino acids: CGSSYGSWGHSYEQYF.

This clonotype came up once. This rearrangement joins TRBV7-2 to TRBJ2-7; D may be TRBD1 or TRBD2 (5 bases each). Trimming cost V 5 bases and J 0 bases, with 14 bases left between them. The CDR3 is 15 amino acids. Germline V gene lookup returns CDR1 SGHTA and CDR2 FQGNSA. The CDR3: CASSGITRGSYEQYF. CDR3 coding DNA: TGTGCCAGCAGCGGTATAACTAGGGGCTCCTACGAGCAGTACTTC.

The chain recombines TRBV12-3 or TRBV12-4 with TRBJ2-3, with TRBD1 identical over 8 bases. There are 15 residues in the CDR3. V was pared by 6 bases and J by 1 base, with 6 bases of the junction left unmatched. The CDR3 DNA reads TGTGCCAGCAGCACTGGACAGGGAGGCACAGATACGCAGTATTTT. Protein product: CASSTGQGGTDTQYF.

J is TRBJ2-5 and V is TRBV6-6; D may be TRBD2 (6 bases). The DNA end is a closer match to TRBJ2-7, so the J assignment may be wrong. This CDR3 has 14 residues. Germline V lookup: CDR1 MNHNY, CDR2 SVGAGI (reference sequence). The CDR3 nucleotides are TGTGCCAGCAGTTACTCGATTCCGGAGGGCGAGCAGTACTTC. Translated: CASSYSIPEGEQYF.

This clonotype was seen just once. The chain couples TRBV3-1 to TRBJ2-1; D is ambiguous. The germline V gene has CDR1 LGHDT and CDR2 YNNKEL (reference sequence). The length of the CDR3 is 16 residues. V lost 0 bases and J 14 bases, leaving 23 bases between the germline ends. The CDR3 reads CASSQDRRPPPPVEFF. DNA of the CDR3: TGTGCCAGCAGCCAAGATCGGAGACCCCCGCCGCCGGTGGAGTTCTTC.

The chain uses TRBV29-1 and TRBJ1-4; D unclear. Germline V gene lookup returns CDR1 SQVTM and CDR2 ANQGSEA. This CDR3 has 12 residues. Trimming took off 4 bases at V and 7 bases at J, with 10 bases between the two ends. The CDR3 nucleotides read TGCAGCGTTGCTGAGGATAGTGAAAAACTGTTTTTT. Protein: CSVAEDSEKLFF.

In nucleotides, the CDR3 is TGCAGTGCCGACTCGAACGGGGCTGGGGCCAACGTCCTGACTTTC. Amino acids: CSADSNGAGANVLTF. The V gene is TRBV20-1, the J gene TRBJ2-6; possibly TRBD2 for D (5 bases). The V end was cut by 6 bases, the J end by 2 bases, with 14 bases between. This CDR3 contains 15 residues. The V gene's germline CDR1 is DFQATT and CDR2 SNEGSKA (reference sequence).

This clonotype was found a few times. This chain uses TRBV5-1 with TRBJ2-1, with 10 bases aligning to TRBD2. Germline assignment: CDR1 SGHRS and CDR2 YFSETQ. The V and J ends lost 0 bases and 6 bases, in that order; junction bases with no gene match: 0. This CDR3 has 14 amino acids. The chain's CDR3 is CASSLERGGNEQFF. The CDR3, as DNA: TGCGCCAGCAGCTTGGAGCGGGGGGGCAATGAGCAGTTCTTC.

Concerning this clonotype itself: A single base separates this from a much larger clone, so it may be a read error. This sequence joins TRBV6-2 or TRBV6-3 and TRBJ1-6; no clear D. The CDR3 sequence is 15 residues long. Germline V CDR1 and CDR2: MNHEY, SVGEGT. CDR3 DNA sequence: TGTGCCAGCGGTTACTCGACCTGGGGTAATTCACCCCTCCACTTT. Amino acids: CASGYSTWGNSPLHF.

The chain uses TRBV4-2 and TRBJ2-7; D is tentatively TRBD1 or TRBD2 (5 bases each). Trimming took off 1 base at V and 3 bases at J, with 13 bases between the two ends. Germline CDR1 is LGHNA and CDR2 is YNFKEQ. This CDR3 is 15 amino acids long. The CDR3 sequence is CASSQGAERGYEQYF. CDR3 DNA sequence: TGTGCCAGCAGCCAAGGGGCCGAGAGGGGCTACGAGCAGTACTTC.

This clonotype was counted a few times. The rearrangement joins TRBV6-5 to TRBJ2-7; D is ambiguous. Germline V CDR1 and CDR2: MNHEY, SVGAGI. The CDR3 sequence is 14 residues long. Deletions cut 4 bases from V and 6 bases from J, with 16 bases between. The CDR3 here is CASSSQQLFTEQYF. The DNA of the CDR3 is TGTGCCAGCAGTTCTCAACAGTTATTCACCGAGCAGTACTTC.

V usage is TRBV25-1 and J usage is TRBJ2-5; D possibly corresponds to TRBD1 (5 bases). CDR1 is MGHDK, CDR2 SYGVNS, per germline. The CDR3 consists of 13 residues. With 6 bases removed from V and 1 base from J, the gap between germline ends came to 9 bases. The CDR3 protein is CASRGDPQETQYF. Written as DNA, the CDR3 is TGTGCCAGCAGAGGGGATCCCCAAGAGACCCAGTACTTC.

The V gene is TRBV11-2, the J gene TRBJ2-5, with TRBD1 matching over 7 bases. From germline, CDR1 is SGHAT and CDR2 FQNNGV. The CDR3 loop spans 15 amino acids. V shed 3 bases and J 4 bases; nucleotides not matched to a gene: 8. The CDR3 sequence is CASSFEQGRGETQYF. CDR3 coding DNA: TGTGCCAGCAGCTTTGAACAGGGGCGCGGAGAGACCCAGTACTTC. The whole variable domain, remainder taken from reference TRBV11-2 and TRBJ2-5, is EAGVAQSPRYKIIEKRQSVAFWCNPISGHATLYWYQQILGQGPKLLIQFQNNGVVDDSQLPKDRFSAERLKGVDSTLKIQPAKLEDSAVYLCASSFEQGRGETQYFGPGTRLLVL.

This clonotype was picked up many times. The chain joins TRBV20-1 to TRBJ2-1; TRBD2 is a possible D gene (5 bases). The V gene's germline CDR1 is DFQATT and CDR2 SNEGSKA (reference sequence). The CDR3 has 15 residues. Between the trimmed V and J ends, which lost 6 bases and 6 bases, there was a span of 21 bases. This chain's CDR3 is CSAEDINTEVNEQFF. The CDR3 DNA reads as TGCAGTGCAGAAGATATCAACACGGAGGTCAATGAGCAGTTCTTC.

This clonotype was seen a handful of times. The chain links TRBV29-1 to TRBJ2-1; the match to TRBD2 covers 8 bases. Trimming took 7 bases from V and 7 from J; bases not matched to a gene: 9. The germline V gene encodes CDR1 SQVTM and CDR2 ANQGSEA. The CDR3 sequence is 13 residues long. In nucleotides, the CDR3 is TGCAGCGGTCGGACTAGCAGGGTGAATGAGCAGTTCTTC. Its translation is CSGRTSRVNEQFF.

This clonotype was observed at least ten times. J is TRBJ2-3 and V is TRBV20-1; D possibly uses TRBD1 or TRBD2 (6 bases each). This CDR3 has 14 residues. Per the germline V gene, CDR1 is DFQATT and CDR2 is SNEGSKA (reference sequence). The ends were cut back, 0 bases at V and 3 bases at J, with 10 bases in the middle. The CDR3 reads CSARDQGTTDTQYF. The CDR3 DNA reads as TGCAGTGCTAGAGATCAGGGGACTACAGATACGCAGTATTTT.

This clonotype was seen a few times. The chain employs TRBV10-3 and TRBJ2-1, with a possible D match to TRBD2 (6 bases). V was trimmed by 7 bases and J by 9 bases, leaving 13 bases between them. From germline, CDR1 is ENHRY and CDR2 SYGVKD. The CDR3 covers 12 residues. CDR3 sequence (DNA): TGTGCCATCATGGAGGGGCGCGGTGAGCAGTTCTTC. Amino acid sequence: CAIMEGRGEQFF.

The rearrangement uses TRBV5-6 and TRBJ2-4; 8 bases match TRBD1. CDR1 SGHDT and CDR2 YYEEEE come from the germline V gene. J lost 7 bases, V lost 2 bases, and 11 bases had no gene match. This CDR3 region has 16 residues. The chain's CDR3 is CASSFGPQGVNNIQYF. CDR3 DNA: TGTGCCAGCAGCTTTGGCCCACAGGGGGTGAACAACATTCAGTACTTC.

The CDR3 loop is CSVDLSASYEQYF. The CDR3 nucleotides read TGCAGCGTTGATTTGTCAGCCTCCTACGAGCAGTACTTC. The chain carries TRBV29-1 and TRBJ2-7, with no clear D. This CDR3 contains 13 residues. Germline lookup yields CDR1 SQVTM and CDR2 ANQGSEA. The V gene lost 3 bases and the J gene lost 0 bases, with 9 bases spanning the gap.

The chain couples TRBV12-3 or TRBV12-4 to TRBJ2-3; possibly TRBD1 or TRBD2 for D (7 bases each). The CDR3 sequence is 16 residues long. The V gene lost 6 bases and the J gene lost 7 bases, with 23 bases spanning the gap. CDR3 in amino acids: CASSHNQGEGFYTQYF. The CDR3 DNA follows: TGTGCCAGCAGCCACAACCAGGGGGAGGGTTTTTATACGCAGTATTTT.

V is TRBV3-1 and J is TRBJ2-7; 8 bases are a match to TRBD1. After removal of 4 bases from V and 3 bases from J, the junction contained 5 bases not matched to a gene. The CDR3 contains 14 residues. Looked up from germline, CDR1 is LGHDT and CDR2 is YNNKEL (reference sequence). Here the CDR3 reads CASSLMTGDYEQYF. The DNA of the CDR3 is TGTGCCAGCAGCCTGATGACAGGGGACTACGAGCAGTACTTC.

This clonotype has only a few counts. The rearrangement joins TRBV7-2 to TRBJ2-1, with D possibly TRBD1 on 5 matching bases. The V gene lost 1 base and the J gene lost 4 bases, with 14 bases spanning the gap. CDR1 SGHTA and CDR2 FQGNSA come from the germline V gene. The CDR3 totals 16 residues. The CDR3 spells CASSLEQVFLYNEQFF. CDR3 in DNA: TGTGCCAGCAGCTTAGAACAGGTGTTTTTATACAATGAGCAGTTCTTC.

The chain carries TRBV24-1 and TRBJ2-3; D unclear. Trimming cost V 9 bases and J 0 bases, with 9 bases left between them. Germline CDR1 and CDR2: KGHDR and SFDVKD. The CDR3 spans 13 residues. The CDR3 DNA reads TGTGCCACCGGTAGTGGGAGCACAGATACGCAGTATTTT. It codes for CATGSGSTDTQYF.

The chain couples TRBV27 to TRBJ2-2, with D possibly being TRBD1 or TRBD2 (5 bases each). Trimming took off 8 bases at V and 6 bases at J, with 10 bases between the two ends. The CDR3 length is 12 residues. The germline V gene has CDR1 MNHEY and CDR2 SMNVEV (reference sequence). The chain's CDR3 is CASGRDPGELFF. CDR3 sequence (DNA): TGTGCCAGCGGAAGGGACCCCGGGGAGCTGTTTTTT.

The V gene is TRBV28, the J gene TRBJ1-1; D is undetermined. The CDR3 has 16 amino acids. CDR1 and CDR2 from the germline V gene are MDHEN and SYDVKM. Trimming left V 2 bases short and J 6 bases short, with 19 bases between. The CDR3: CASSLVAWVLRPEAFF. The CDR3 DNA reads TGTGCCAGCAGTTTAGTGGCCTGGGTACTACGACCTGAAGCTTTCTTT.

The V call is TRBV4-2, the J call TRBJ2-3; weak D call: TRBD2 (5 bases). V gave up 0 bases and J gave up 3 bases, with 10 bases separating them. Germline V lookup: CDR1 LGHNA, CDR2 YNFKEQ. CDR3 length: 15 amino acids. The CDR3 region is CASSQEGRRTDTQYF. The DNA for the CDR3 is TGTGCCAGCAGCCAAGAGGGAAGGAGGACAGATACGCAGTATTTT.

CDR3 sequence: CASSRDSTEKLFF. Written as DNA, the CDR3 is TGTGCCAGCTCCAGGGACAGCACGGAAAAACTGTTTTTT. This rearrangement joins TRBV28 to TRBJ1-4, with TRBD1 matching 7 bases. Trimming removed 8 bases from V and 8 bases from J; junction bases left unmatched: 8. The germline gives CDR1 MDHEN, CDR2 SYDVKM. There are 13 residues in the CDR3.

This chain connects TRBV12-3 or TRBV12-4 to TRBJ1-2; D uncertain. Trimming pared 5 bases from V and 4 bases from J, leaving 14 bases between. This CDR3 spans 14 amino acids. CDR3 in DNA: TGTGCCAGCAGTGTAAACTGGCGGGGCTATGGCTACACCTTC. It yields the protein CASSVNWRGYGYTF.

This clonotype came up a few times. CDR3 residues: CASSETGSTDTQYF. CDR3 in DNA: TGTGCCAGCAGCGAGACAGGATCCACAGATACGCAGTATTTT. This chain uses TRBV9 with TRBJ2-3; possibly TRBD1 for D (6 bases). In germline, CDR1 is SGDLS, CDR2 YYNGEE. Trimming stripped 3 bases from V and 2 bases from J, with 10 bases between. This CDR3 spans 14 amino acids.